Presented here are 19 T cell receptor beta chains from one specimen sequenced in a study of early T cells in non-severe SARS-CoV-2 infection. TCRdb re-called the 5' RACE reads through MiXCR, storing one row per CDR3 protein. This sample has about 55,000 distinct CDR3 sequences, with 8% to 9% found just once. Sequenced material: whole blood. The receptors stem from an adult who was a healthcare worker with PCR-confirmed SARS-CoV-2 infection or an uninfected control (not recorded which).

The V gene is TRBV28, the J gene TRBJ2-2, with D unclear. CDR1 is MDHEN and CDR2 is SYDVKM in the germline V gene. The V gene lost 6 bases and the J gene lost 1 base, with 9 bases spanning the gap. The CDR3 has 14 residues. CDR3 amino acids: CASRSRLNTGELFF. The CDR3, as DNA: TGTGCCAGCAGGTCAAGACTGAACACCGGGGAGCTGTTTTTT.

This clonotype was counted many times. This chain links TRBV29-1 with TRBJ2-3; 7 bases align to TRBD1. This CDR3 spans 12 amino acids. Germline V gene data show CDR1 as SQVTM and CDR2 as ANQGSEA. This CDR3 is CSTGAGTDTQYF. The CDR3 DNA follows: TGCAGTACAGGGGCCGGGACAGATACGCAGTATTTT.

At least ten counts were recorded for this clonotype. The chain is built from TRBV6-6 and TRBJ1-2, with 10 bases fitting TRBD1. Germline assignment: CDR1 MNHNY and CDR2 SVGAGI (reference sequence). V dropped 5 bases and J dropped 3; count of bases not matched to a gene: 9. The CDR3 runs to 16 residues. Here the CDR3 reads CASSPGTGDGHYGYTF. DNA for the CDR3: TGTGCCAGCAGTCCCGGGACAGGGGATGGGCACTATGGCTACACCTTC.

This sequence joins TRBV6-6 and TRBJ1-2, with D perhaps matching TRBD1 (5 bases). Germline values: CDR1 MNHNY, CDR2 SVGAGI (reference sequence). V lost 5 bases to trimming and J lost 6 bases, with 13 bases between them. The CDR3 has 13 residues. The CDR3: CASSHLRADGYTF. The CDR3 DNA follows: TGTGCCAGCAGTCACCTCAGGGCGGATGGCTACACCTTC.

This clonotype has just a few counts. As DNA, the CDR3 is TGTGCCAGCTCCCCCGGACAGGCGGCTTTTTCACCCCTCCACTTT. It yields the protein CASSPGQAAFSPLHF. This chain links TRBV18 with TRBJ1-6, with TRBD1 matching over 7 bases. V lost 6 bases, J lost 9 bases, and 11 bases stayed unmatched. Germline V gene lookup returns CDR1 KGHSH and CDR2 LQKENI. CDR3 length equals 15 residues.

This clonotype occurred many times. The chain joins TRBV5-1 to TRBJ2-1; possibly TRBD1 for D (5 bases). Trimming took off 5 bases at V and 4 bases at J, with 22 bases between the two ends. The CDR3 loop spans 17 amino acids. CDR1 is SGHRS and CDR2 is YFSETQ in the germline V gene. CDR3 DNA sequence: TGCGCCAGCAGTCGAGTTGGTCAGGGCGCTGGGTACAATGAGCAGTTCTTC. It translates to CASSRVGQGAGYNEQFF. The variable domain in full, completed from reference TRBV5-1 and TRBJ2-1, reads KAGVTQTPRYLIKTRGQQVTLSCSPISGHRSVSWYQQTPGQGLQFLFEYFSETQRNKGNFPGRFSGRQFSNSRSEMNVSTLELGDSALYLCASSRVGQGAGYNEQFFGPGTRLTVL.

V is TRBV28 and J is TRBJ2-7, with D perhaps being TRBD1 or TRBD2 (6 bases each). The CDR3 runs to 15 residues. Germline CDR1 MDHEN, CDR2 SYDVKM. V lost 8 bases and J 6 bases, leaving 23 bases between the germline ends. Here the CDR3 DNA reads TGTGCCAGCGCCACCCTGCGGGACAACCGGGGCGAGCAGTACTTC. It is translated as CASATLRDNRGEQYF.

The chain recombines TRBV5-5 with TRBJ2-2; D not resolved. The length of the CDR3 is 11 residues. Germline V gene lookup returns CDR1 SGHKS and CDR2 YYEKEE (reference sequence). Trimming took off 4 bases at V and 4 bases at J, with 2 bases between the two ends. The CDR3 reads CASSITGELFF. The DNA of the CDR3 is TGTGCCAGCAGCATCACCGGGGAGCTGTTTTTT.

The V call is TRBV11-2, the J call TRBJ2-3; 8 positions match TRBD1. Looked up from germline, CDR1 is SGHAT and CDR2 is FQNNGV. This CDR3 is built from 16 residues. With 4 bases clipped from V and 4 bases from J, the junction kept 10 bases outside the gene matches. CDR3 DNA sequence: TGTGCCAGCAGCTCGTGGACAGGGAGGAGGGCAGATACGCAGTATTTT. It encodes CASSSWTGRRADTQYF.

The gene calls are TRBV9 and TRBJ2-3; 8 bases align to TRBD1. The CDR3 loop spans 15 amino acids. CDR1 and CDR2 (germline): SGDLS, YYNGEE. V lost 1 base, J lost 4 bases, and 5 bases stayed unmatched. This chain's CDR3 is CASSVRGQGPDTQYF. In DNA form, the CDR3 reads TGTGCCAGCAGCGTACGAGGACAGGGCCCAGATACGCAGTATTTT.

Only a few counts were recorded for this clonotype. The chain links TRBV14 to TRBJ1-6; D is unresolved. CDR3 length equals 13 residues. V gave up 4 bases and J gave up 8 bases, with 9 bases separating them. CDR1 is SGHDN and CDR2 is FVKESK in the germline V gene. The DNA for the CDR3 is TGTGCCAGCAGCCTCCGGCGGGATTCACCCCTCCACTTT. Encoded protein: CASSLRRDSPLHF.

Only a few counts were recorded for this clonotype. V gene TRBV10-1 combines with J gene TRBJ1-1; a possible D gene is TRBD1 (5 bases). V was pared by 6 bases and J by 9 bases, with 17 bases between. CDR1 is WNHNN and CDR2 is SYGVQD in the germline V gene (reference sequence). The CDR3 is 13 residues long. The CDR3 sequence: CASSVMGGSKAFF. CDR3 nucleotide sequence: TGCGCCAGCAGCGTTATGGGGGGATCGAAAGCTTTCTTT.

This clonotype has ten or more counts. The chain carries TRBV2 and TRBJ2-5; 12 bases align to TRBD2. V dropped 6 bases and J dropped 4; count of bases not matched to a gene: 6. The germline gives CDR1 SNHLY, CDR2 FYNNEI. The CDR3 is 15 residues long. CDR3 coding DNA: TGTGCCAGCAGCCGAGCTAGCGGGAGGGGAGAGACCCAGTACTTC. This codes for CASSRASGRGETQYF.

The V call is TRBV11-2, the J call TRBJ2-7; unclear D gene. Between the trimmed V and J ends, which lost 5 bases and 3 bases, there was a span of 14 bases. The CDR3 runs to 14 residues. Germline-derived CDR1 and CDR2 are SGHAT and FQNNGV. The chain's CDR3 is CASSLNRLSYEQYF. In nucleotides, the CDR3 is TGTGCCAGCAGCCTAAACCGACTCAGCTACGAGCAGTACTTC.

The sample holds many counts of this clonotype. V usage is TRBV4-1 and J usage is TRBJ2-3, with 7 bases identical to TRBD1. There are 15 residues in the CDR3. J gave up 2 bases and V 5 bases, and 7 bases lay outside the gene matches. CDR1 is MGHRA, CDR2 YSYEKL, per germline. The DNA for the CDR3 is TGCGCCAGCAGCATCGAGGGACAGCCCACAGATACGCAGTATTTT. It encodes CASSIEGQPTDTQYF.

This clonotype appeared a few times. In DNA form, the CDR3 reads TGTGCCAGCAGTGAAGGGTCAGCGCAACTCTACGAGCAGTACTTC. Translation gives CASSEGSAQLYEQYF. The V call is TRBV2, the J call TRBJ2-7; D remains ambiguous. Trimming stripped 1 base from V and 3 bases from J, with 13 bases between. This CDR3 is built from 15 residues. CDR1 SNHLY and CDR2 FYNNEI come from the germline V gene.

This clonotype has just a few counts. CDR3 DNA: TGTGCCAGCTCACCTTCCCTCGCGGCCAGACTAAAAAACATTCAGTACTTC. Translation gives CASSPSLAARLKNIQYF. The rearrangement uses TRBV18 and TRBJ2-4; tentative D call: TRBD2 (5 bases). V gave up 3 bases and J gave up 4 bases, with 19 bases separating them. The CDR3 consists of 17 residues. CDR1 is KGHSH and CDR2 is LQKENI in the germline V gene. Full variable domain (remainder filled in from reference TRBV18 and TRBJ2-4): NAGVMQNPRHLVRRRGQEARLRCSPMKGHSHVYWYRQLPEEGLKFMVYLQKENIIDESGMPKERFSAEFPKEGPSILRIQQVVRGDSAAYFCASSPSLAARLKNIQYFGAGTRLSVL.

In regard to this clonotype: A read error is possible here, since a much larger clone lies one base away. V usage is TRBV12-3 or TRBV12-4 and J usage is TRBJ2-1; D call uncertain. V shed 4 bases and J shed 7 bases, with 11 bases lying between them. The CDR3 totals 13 residues. CDR3 DNA sequence: TGTGCCAGCAGTTCTCTGAACTCGAATGAGCAGTTCTTC. Translated: CASSSLNSNEQFF.

This clonotype was recorded at least ten times. This chain's CDR3 is CASSQGQGAPTEAFF. The CDR3 DNA reads as TGCGCCAGCAGCCAGGGACAGGGGGCGCCCACTGAAGCTTTCTTT. The genes are TRBV5-1 and TRBJ1-1; 12 bases fit TRBD1. The CDR3 is 15 amino acids. Per the germline V gene, CDR1 is SGHRS and CDR2 is YFSETQ. V lost 4 bases and J lost 4; bases outside the gene matches: 5.